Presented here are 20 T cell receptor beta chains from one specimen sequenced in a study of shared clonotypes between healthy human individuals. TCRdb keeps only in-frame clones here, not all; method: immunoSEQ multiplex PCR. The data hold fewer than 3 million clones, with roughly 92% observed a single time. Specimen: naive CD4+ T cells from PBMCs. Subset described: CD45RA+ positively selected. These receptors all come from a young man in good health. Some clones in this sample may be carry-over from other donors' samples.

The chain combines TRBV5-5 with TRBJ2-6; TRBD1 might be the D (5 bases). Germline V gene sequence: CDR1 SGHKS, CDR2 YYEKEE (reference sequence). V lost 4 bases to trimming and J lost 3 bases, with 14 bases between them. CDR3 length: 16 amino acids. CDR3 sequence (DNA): TGTGCCAGCAGCCCGGACACCTCTTTTGGGGCCAACGTCCTGACTTTC. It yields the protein CASSPDTSFGANVLTF.

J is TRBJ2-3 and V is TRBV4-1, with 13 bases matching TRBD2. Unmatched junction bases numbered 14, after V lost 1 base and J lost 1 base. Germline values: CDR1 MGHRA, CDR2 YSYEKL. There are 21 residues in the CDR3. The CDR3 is CASSQVGGLAGAGVGTDTQYF. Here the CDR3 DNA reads TGCGCCAGCAGCCAAGTTGGAGGACTAGCGGGAGCGGGGGTCGGCACAGATACGCAGTATTTT.

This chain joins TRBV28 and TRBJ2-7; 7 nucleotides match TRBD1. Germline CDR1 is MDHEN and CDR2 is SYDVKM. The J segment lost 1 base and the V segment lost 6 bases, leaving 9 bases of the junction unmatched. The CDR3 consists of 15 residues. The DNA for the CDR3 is TGTGCCAGCAGCTCCACTTACAGGGGTTCCTACGAGCAGTACTTC. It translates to CASSSTYRGSYEQYF.

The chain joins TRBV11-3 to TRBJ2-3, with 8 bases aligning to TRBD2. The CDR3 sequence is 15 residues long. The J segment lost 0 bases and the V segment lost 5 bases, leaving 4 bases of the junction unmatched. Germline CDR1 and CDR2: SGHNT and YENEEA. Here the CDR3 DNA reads TGTGCCAGCAGCCCGCCTAGCGGGAGCACAGATACGCAGTATTTT. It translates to CASSPPSGSTDTQYF.

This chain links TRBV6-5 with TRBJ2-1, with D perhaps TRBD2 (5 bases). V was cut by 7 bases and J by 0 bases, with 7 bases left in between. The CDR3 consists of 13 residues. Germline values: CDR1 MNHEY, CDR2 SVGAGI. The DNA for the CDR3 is TGTGCCAGCACCCGGGACTCCTACAATGAGCAGTTCTTC. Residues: CASTRDSYNEQFF.

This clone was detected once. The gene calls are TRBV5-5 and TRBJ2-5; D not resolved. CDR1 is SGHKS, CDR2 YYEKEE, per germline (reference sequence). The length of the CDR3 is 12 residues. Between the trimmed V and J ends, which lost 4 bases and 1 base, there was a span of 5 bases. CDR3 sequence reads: CASSTPQETQYF. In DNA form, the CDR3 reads TGTGCCAGCAGCACACCCCAAGAGACCCAGTACTTC.

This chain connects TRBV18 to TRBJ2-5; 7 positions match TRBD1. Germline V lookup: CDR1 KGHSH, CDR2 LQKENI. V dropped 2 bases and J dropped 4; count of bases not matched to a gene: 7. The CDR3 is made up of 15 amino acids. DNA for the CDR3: TGTGCCAGCTCACCAGGGGGTGACAGGGCAGAGACCCAGTACTTC. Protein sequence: CASSPGGDRAETQYF.

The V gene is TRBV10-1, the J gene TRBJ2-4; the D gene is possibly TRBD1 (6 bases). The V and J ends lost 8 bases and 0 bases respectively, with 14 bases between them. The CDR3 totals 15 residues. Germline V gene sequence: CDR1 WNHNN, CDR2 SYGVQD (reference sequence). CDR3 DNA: TGCGCCAGCCGACAGGCTATACTAGCCAAAAACATTCAGTACTTC. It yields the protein CASRQAILAKNIQYF.

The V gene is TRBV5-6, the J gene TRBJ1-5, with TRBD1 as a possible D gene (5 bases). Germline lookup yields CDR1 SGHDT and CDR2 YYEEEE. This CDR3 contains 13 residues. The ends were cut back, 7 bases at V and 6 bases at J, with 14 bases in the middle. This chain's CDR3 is CASGPGGGQPQHF. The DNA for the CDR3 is TGTGCCAGCGGCCCCGGGGGGGGTCAGCCCCAGCATTTT.

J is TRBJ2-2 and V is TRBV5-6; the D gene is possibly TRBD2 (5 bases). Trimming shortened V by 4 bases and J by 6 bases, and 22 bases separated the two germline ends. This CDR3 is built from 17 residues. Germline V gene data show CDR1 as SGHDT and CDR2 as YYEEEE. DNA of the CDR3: TGTGCCAGCAGCCAAAGCGGCCAATTTTTACTCCCCGGGGAGCTGTTTTTT. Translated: CASSQSGQFLLPGELFF.

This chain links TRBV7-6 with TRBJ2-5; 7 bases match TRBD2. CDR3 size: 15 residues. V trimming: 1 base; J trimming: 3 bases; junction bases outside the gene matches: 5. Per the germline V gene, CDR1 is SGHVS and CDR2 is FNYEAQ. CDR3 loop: CASSLVHAGEETQYF. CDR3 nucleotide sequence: TGTGCCAGCAGCTTAGTCCATGCGGGAGAAGAGACCCAGTACTTC.

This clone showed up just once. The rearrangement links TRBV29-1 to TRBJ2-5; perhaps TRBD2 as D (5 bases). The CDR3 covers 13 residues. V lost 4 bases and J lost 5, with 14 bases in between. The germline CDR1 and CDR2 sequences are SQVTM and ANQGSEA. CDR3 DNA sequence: TGCAGCGTTGCCGGGGTGTTAAAGGAGACCCAGTACTTC. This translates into CSVAGVLKETQYF. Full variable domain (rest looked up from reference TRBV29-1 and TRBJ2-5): SAVISQKPSRDICQRGTSLTIQCQVDSQVTMMFWYRQQPGQSLTLIATANQGSEATYESGFVIDKFPISRPNLTFSTLTVSNMSPEDSSIYLCSVAGVLKETQYFGPGTRLLVL.

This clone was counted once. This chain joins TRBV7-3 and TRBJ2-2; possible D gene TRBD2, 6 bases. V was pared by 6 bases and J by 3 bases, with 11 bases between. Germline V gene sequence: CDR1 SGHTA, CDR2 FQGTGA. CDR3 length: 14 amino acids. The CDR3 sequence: CASRSLADTGELFF. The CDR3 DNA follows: TGTGCCAGCAGGTCCTTAGCGGACACCGGGGAGCTGTTTTTT.

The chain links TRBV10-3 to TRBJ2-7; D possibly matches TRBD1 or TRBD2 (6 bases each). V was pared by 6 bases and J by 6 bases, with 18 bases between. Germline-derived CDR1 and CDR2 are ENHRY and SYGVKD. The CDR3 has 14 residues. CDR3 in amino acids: CAIREGEGPGEQYF. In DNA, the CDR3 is TGTGCCATCAGGGAGGGGGAAGGTCCGGGCGAGCAGTACTTC.

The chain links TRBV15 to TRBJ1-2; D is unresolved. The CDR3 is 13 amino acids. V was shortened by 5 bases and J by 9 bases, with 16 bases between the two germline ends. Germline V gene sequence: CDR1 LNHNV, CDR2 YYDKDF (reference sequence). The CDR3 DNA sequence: TGTGCCACCAGCGCCACACAGCGACTCAGCTACACCTTC. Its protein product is CATSATQRLSYTF. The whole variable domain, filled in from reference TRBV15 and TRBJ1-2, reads DAMVIQNPRYQVTQFGKPVTLSCSQTLNHNVMYWYQQKSSQAPKLLFHYYDKDFNNEADTPDNFQSRRPNTSFCFLDIRSPGLGDTAMYLCATSATQRLSYTFGSGTRLTVV.

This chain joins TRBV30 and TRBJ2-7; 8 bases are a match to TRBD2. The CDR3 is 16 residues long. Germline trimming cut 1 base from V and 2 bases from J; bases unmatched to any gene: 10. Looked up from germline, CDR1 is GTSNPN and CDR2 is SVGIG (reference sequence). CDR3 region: CAWSEARLGRAYEQYF. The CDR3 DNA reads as TGTGCCTGGAGTGAGGCCCGGCTCGGGAGGGCCTACGAGCAGTACTTC.

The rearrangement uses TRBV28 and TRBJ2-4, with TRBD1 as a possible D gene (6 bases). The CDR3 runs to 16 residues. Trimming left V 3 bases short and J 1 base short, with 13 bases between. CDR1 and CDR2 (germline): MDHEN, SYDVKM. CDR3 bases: TGTGCCAGCAGTTTTACTGGGGGCAGTGCCAAAAACATTCAGTACTTC. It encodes CASSFTGGSAKNIQYF.

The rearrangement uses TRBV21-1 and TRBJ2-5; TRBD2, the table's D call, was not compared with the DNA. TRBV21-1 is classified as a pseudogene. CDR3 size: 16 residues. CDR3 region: CASSRTRRAQGETQYF. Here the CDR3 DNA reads TGTGCCAGCAGCAGGACGCGGAGGGCCCAAGGGGAGACCCAGTACTTC.

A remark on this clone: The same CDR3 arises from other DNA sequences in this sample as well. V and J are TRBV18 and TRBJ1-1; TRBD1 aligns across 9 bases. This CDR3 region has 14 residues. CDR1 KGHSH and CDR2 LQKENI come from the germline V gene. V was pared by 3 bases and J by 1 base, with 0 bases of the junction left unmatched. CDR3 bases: TGTGCCAGCTCACCGACAGGGGGGAACACTGAAGCTTTCTTT. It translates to CASSPTGGNTEAFF.

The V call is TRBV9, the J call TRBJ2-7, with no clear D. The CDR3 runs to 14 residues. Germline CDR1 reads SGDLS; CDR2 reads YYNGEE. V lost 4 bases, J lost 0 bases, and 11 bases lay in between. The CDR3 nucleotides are TGTGCCAGCAGCCCTAATGCCCGCTCCTACGAGCAGTACTTC. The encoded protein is CASSPNARSYEQYF.